The 26 T cell receptor beta chains in this list originate from one sample, sequenced in a study of early stage breast cancer tumors (dated by TCRdb to the late 2010s). The library was generated by the immunoSEQ multiplex PCR assay. TCRdb provides this immuneACCESS table in a form limited to in-frame rearrangements. Some clones are lacking; in checked studies, under half of them reflect an unresolved V gene, and why the rest are absent is not known. Counted in this sample were about 48,000 clones; 65% to 90% of them appeared once. The top ten clones comprise about 1.4% of the sample. The specimen sequenced was blood. Every receptor here comes from a person aged 45 to 60 with breast cancer.

V and J are TRBV28 and TRBJ2-5; D unclear. Trimming pared 3 bases from V and 2 bases from J, leaving 16 bases between. Looked up from germline, CDR1 is MDHEN and CDR2 is SYDVKM. CDR3 length equals 16 residues. The CDR3 DNA sequence: TGTGCCAGCAGTTTGACTGAAGGCTGGGTACAAGAGACCCAGTACTTC. Translated, it gives CASSLTEGWVQETQYF.

The V call is TRBV28, the J call TRBJ2-4, with D possibly matching TRBD2 (6 bases). This CDR3 contains 13 residues. The V and J ends lost 6 bases and 6 bases respectively, with 12 bases between them. CDR1 is MDHEN and CDR2 is SYDVKM in the germline V gene. CDR3 DNA: TGTGCCAGCAGAGCGGACGGGGGAAACATTCAGTACTTC. This encodes CASRADGGNIQYF.

The chain carries TRBV5-4 and TRBJ2-7; D may be TRBD2 (6 bases). The CDR3 loop spans 19 amino acids. CDR1 is SGHNT and CDR2 is YYREEE in the germline V gene (reference sequence). V gave up 4 bases and J gave up 2 bases, with 28 bases separating them. CDR3 in amino acids: CASSPFTRRYSGLTYEQYF. The CDR3 DNA reads TGTGCCAGCAGCCCTTTCACAAGACGCTATAGCGGACTAACCTACGAGCAGTACTTC.

The chain joins TRBV18 to TRBJ2-2; D is possibly TRBD2 (6 bases). From germline, CDR1 is KGHSH and CDR2 LQKENI. V lost 3 bases to trimming and J lost 2 bases, with 16 bases between them. This CDR3 has 17 residues. In DNA, the CDR3 is TGTGCCAGCTCACCGAGTAGGGCTAGCGCTAACACCGGGGAGCTGTTTTTT. This encodes CASSPSRASANTGELFF.

V gene TRBV5-1 combines with J gene TRBJ1-3, with 7 bases fitting TRBD1. Per the germline V gene, CDR1 is SGHRS and CDR2 is YFSETQ. This CDR3 comprises 16 residues. The J segment lost 0 bases and the V segment lost 4 bases, leaving 7 bases of the junction unmatched. CDR3 nucleotides: TGCGCCAGCAGCAGAGGACAGGTAAACTCTGGAAACACCATATATTTT. This sequence encodes CASSRGQVNSGNTIYF. Combining the CDR3 with reference TRBV5-1 and TRBJ1-3 gives the whole variable domain KAGVTQTPRYLIKTRGQQVTLSCSPISGHRSVSWYQQTPGQGLQFLFEYFSETQRNKGNFPGRFSGRQFSNSRSEMNVSTLELGDSALYLCASSRGQVNSGNTIYFGEGSWLTVV.

The chain couples TRBV18 to TRBJ1-4; 7 nucleotides match TRBD1. V gave up 3 bases and J gave up 8 bases; unmatched junction bases: 6. The CDR3 is made up of 14 amino acids. The germline V gene encodes CDR1 KGHSH and CDR2 LQKENI. CDR3 amino acids: CASSPTGRREKLFF. CDR3 DNA sequence: TGTGCCAGCTCACCGACAGGGAGGCGCGAAAAACTGTTTTTT. Filled out from reference TRBV18 and TRBJ1-4, the complete variable domain reads NAGVMQNPRHLVRRRGQEARLRCSPMKGHSHVYWYRQLPEEGLKFMVYLQKENIIDESGMPKERFSAEFPKEGPSILRIQQVVRGDSAAYFCASSPTGRREKLFFGSGTQLSVL.

The V call is TRBV18, the J call TRBJ2-3, with a weak D call TRBD1 (6 bases). Germline V lookup: CDR1 KGHSH, CDR2 LQKENI. The V end lost 3 bases, the J end lost 3 bases, and 10 bases lay between the germline ends. The CDR3 is 14 amino acids. The CDR3 loop is CASSPGQVTDTQYF. As DNA, the CDR3 is TGTGCCAGCTCACCGGGACAAGTAACAGATACGCAGTATTTT.

This clone was seen only a few times. The chain joins TRBV29-1 to TRBJ1-2, with D perhaps TRBD1 (5 bases). This CDR3 region has 13 residues. Deletions cut 8 bases from V and 6 bases from J, with 19 bases between. Germline V gene sequence: CDR1 SQVTM, CDR2 ANQGSEA. The CDR3 nucleotides read TGCAGCTTTCGGGACTGGGCGGGCGATGGCTACACCTTC. This translates into CSFRDWAGDGYTF.

This rearrangement joins TRBV5-6 to TRBJ2-1; D not certain. Germline assignment: CDR1 SGHDT and CDR2 YYEEEE. The CDR3 length is 15 residues. Trimming stripped 3 bases from V and 6 bases from J, with 16 bases between. The CDR3 DNA reads TGTGCCAGCAGCTCAGGACGGAAGGTAATCAATGAGCAGTTCTTC. It specifies CASSSGRKVINEQFF.

The chain has TRBV4-3 and TRBJ2-1, with 9 positions matching TRBD2. Germline trimming cut 0 bases from V and 0 bases from J; bases unmatched to any gene: 3. The CDR3 consists of 17 residues. Germline CDR1 reads LGHNA; CDR2 reads YSLEER. CDR3 protein: CASSQDISGGSYNEQFF. Here the CDR3 DNA reads TGCGCCAGCAGCCAAGATATTAGCGGGGGCTCCTACAATGAGCAGTTCTTC.

This rearrangement joins TRBV7-2 to TRBJ2-3; D is uncertain. Germline CDR1 SGHTA, CDR2 FQGNSA. Trimming stripped 1 base from V and 2 bases from J, with 16 bases between. There are 17 residues in the CDR3. The CDR3 bases are TGTGCCAGCAGCTTAGATAGTGGCGGATACCTCACAGATACGCAGTATTTT. Encoded protein: CASSLDSGGYLTDTQYF. Full variable domain (rest looked up from reference TRBV7-2 and TRBJ2-3): GAGVSQSPSNKVTEKGKDVELRCDPISGHTALYWYRQSLGQGLEFLIYFQGNSAPDKSGLPSDRFSAERTGGSVSTLTIQRTQQEDSAVYLCASSLDSGGYLTDTQYFGPGTRLTVL.

The chain is built from TRBV9 and TRBJ2-1, with TRBD2 matching 7 bases. CDR1 and CDR2 (germline): SGDLS, YYNGEE. This CDR3 is built from 15 residues. The V segment lost 2 bases and the J segment 7 bases; nucleotides outside the gene matches: 9. CDR3: CASSVAGENPNEQFF. For the CDR3, the DNA is TGTGCCAGCAGCGTGGCGGGAGAAAACCCTAATGAGCAGTTCTTC.

This clone was detected only a few times. The junction differs from germline at one of its ends, possibly a read error. V gene TRBV5-4 combines with J gene TRBJ1-2, with TRBD1 matching 8 bases. Germline V lookup: CDR1 SGHNT, CDR2 YYREEE (reference sequence). There are 16 residues in the CDR3. CDR3 in amino acids: CASSQSRTGRPYGYTF. The CDR3 DNA reads TGCGCCAGCAGCCAATCTCGGACAGGGCGACCCTATGGCTACACCTTC. Variable domain in full (rest from reference TRBV5-4 and TRBJ1-2): ETGVTQSPTHLIKTRGQQVTLRCSSQSGHNTVSWYQQALGQGPQFIFQYYREEENGRGNFPPRFSGLQFPNYSSELNVNALELDDSALYLCASSQSRTGRPYGYTFGSGTRLTVV.

The chain recombines TRBV11-2 with TRBJ2-7; D is undetermined. V was pared by 0 bases and J by 5 bases, with 14 bases between. CDR3 length: 15 amino acids. Germline values: CDR1 SGHAT, CDR2 FQNNGV. The CDR3 bases are TGTGCCAGCAGCTTAGATCAGAGGCCCTGGGACGAGCAGTACTTC. Its translation: CASSLDQRPWDEQYF. Based on the CDR3 plus reference TRBV11-2 and TRBJ2-7, the full variable domain is EAGVAQSPRYKIIEKRQSVAFWCNPISGHATLYWYQQILGQGPKLLIQFQNNGVVDDSQLPKDRFSAERLKGVDSTLKIQPAKLEDSAVYLCASSLDQRPWDEQYFGPGTRLTVT.

This clone was counted a few times. The chain recombines TRBV6-5 with TRBJ1-6; maybe TRBD1 (5 bases). V lost 0 bases and J 11 bases, leaving 14 bases between the germline ends. The CDR3 consists of 15 residues. CDR1 MNHEY and CDR2 SVGAGI come from the germline V gene. CDR3 region: CASSYSPGGGTPLHF. The CDR3 DNA sequence: TGTGCCAGCAGTTACTCGCCAGGTGGGGGAACACCCCTCCACTTT.

The chain carries TRBV6-6 and TRBJ1-5, with unresolved D. This CDR3 is 13 amino acids long. Germline V lookup: CDR1 MNHNY, CDR2 SVGAGI (reference sequence). Trimming shortened V by 6 bases and J by 0 bases, and 6 bases separated the two germline ends. The CDR3 loop is CASSGSSNQPQHF. Here the CDR3 DNA reads TGTGCCAGCAGCGGGTCTAGCAATCAGCCCCAGCATTTT.

The gene calls are TRBV28 and TRBJ1-5; 8 nucleotides agree with TRBD1. The CDR3 length is 18 residues. CDR1 and CDR2 (germline): MDHEN, SYDVKM. The trim removed 4 bases at V and 3 bases at J, leaving 14 bases unmatched. The CDR3 DNA sequence: TGTGCCAGCAGTTCTCCCGCTGGCGGGGGACAGGACAATCAGCCCCAGCATTTT. It encodes CASSSPAGGGQDNQPQHF.

The chain uses TRBV4-1 and TRBJ2-7; possibly TRBD2 for D (7 bases). The CDR3 has 17 residues. V was pared by 0 bases and J by 3 bases, with 18 bases between. CDR1 is MGHRA and CDR2 is YSYEKL in the germline V gene. Here the CDR3 reads CASSQDSGGGIYYEQYF. CDR3 nucleotides: TGCGCCAGCAGCCAAGATTCAGGCGGGGGCATATACTACGAGCAGTACTTC.

The chain employs TRBV28 and TRBJ1-3, with D tentatively TRBD1 (5 bases). V lost 3 bases and J 0 bases, leaving 9 bases between the germline ends. CDR3 length equals 15 residues. Germline V gene lookup returns CDR1 MDHEN and CDR2 SYDVKM. CDR3 loop: CASSFQGISGNTIYF. The CDR3 nucleotides are TGTGCCAGCAGTTTTCAGGGTATCTCTGGAAACACCATATATTTT. The complete variable domain, with remaining parts taken from reference TRBV28 and TRBJ1-3, reads DVKVTQSSRYLVKRTGEKVFLECVQDMDHENMFWYRQDPGLGLRLIYFSYDVKMKEKGDIPEGYSVSREKKERFSLILESASTNQTSMYLCASSFQGISGNTIYFGEGSWLTVV.

V is TRBV6-6 and J is TRBJ1-1; 8 bases are a match to TRBD1. This CDR3 contains 15 residues. The V segment lost 7 bases and the J segment 3 bases; nucleotides outside the gene matches: 10. CDR1 MNHNY and CDR2 SVGAGI come from the germline V gene (reference sequence). CDR3 in amino acids: CASINPPQGDTEAFF. CDR3 nucleotides: TGTGCCAGCATTAATCCCCCACAGGGGGACACTGAAGCTTTCTTT.

The V and J genes are TRBV7-2 and TRBJ2-7; 10 bases line up with TRBD2. J lost 1 base, V lost 6 bases, and 6 bases had no gene match. The CDR3 sequence is 15 residues long. Per germline, CDR1 SGHTA and CDR2 FQGNSA. The CDR3 coding sequence is TGTGCCAGCAGACCGGGACTAGCGTATTCCTACGAGCAGTACTTC. As protein: CASRPGLAYSYEQYF.

This chain joins TRBV7-3 and TRBJ2-3; the D gene is possibly TRBD2 (6 bases). This CDR3 has 15 amino acids. In germline, CDR1 is SGHTA, CDR2 FQGTGA. Trimming left V 4 bases short and J 2 bases short, with 13 bases between. CDR3 DNA: TGTGCCAGCAGCTCATCTAGCGAGCCCACAGATACGCAGTATTTT. This codes for CASSSSSEPTDTQYF.

The chain carries TRBV5-1 and TRBJ1-4, with D maybe TRBD1 (6 bases). V shed 0 bases and J shed 8 bases, with 14 bases lying between them. This CDR3 spans 15 amino acids. The germline gives CDR1 SGHRS, CDR2 YFSETQ. CDR3 residues: CASSLAGTRGEKLFF. CDR3 sequence (DNA): TGCGCCAGCAGCTTGGCCGGGACGAGGGGGGAAAAACTGTTTTTT.

V and J are TRBV7-8 and TRBJ1-2, with 12 bases lining up with TRBD1. The J segment lost 2 bases and the V segment lost 5 bases, leaving 3 bases of the junction unmatched. Germline V gene data show CDR1 as SGHVS and CDR2 as FQNEAQ. CDR3 length: 15 amino acids. DNA of the CDR3: TGTGCCAGCAGCCCCGGGACAGGGGGCAACTATGGCTACACCTTC. Translation: CASSPGTGGNYGYTF.

The genes are TRBV10-3 and TRBJ2-3, with 13 bases that match TRBD2. The CDR3 is 16 amino acids. The germline CDR1 and CDR2 sequences are ENHRY and SYGVKD. J was trimmed by 2 bases and V by 6 bases; bases with no gene match: 5. This CDR3 reads CAIRVTSGGATDTQYF. The DNA for the CDR3 is TGTGCCATCAGGGTCACTAGCGGGGGGGCCACAGATACGCAGTATTTT.

Only one count was recorded for this clone. This chain links TRBV29-1 with TRBJ1-1; TRBD1 matches at 10 bases. This CDR3 is built from 14 residues. V lost 4 bases to trimming and J lost 5 bases; unmatched junction nucleotides: 7. Germline-derived CDR1 and CDR2 are SQVTM and ANQGSEA. The CDR3 coding sequence is TGCAGCGTTGCCGGGACAGGGGCGGATACTGAAGCTTTCTTT. Its protein is CSVAGTGADTEAFF. The variable domain in full, completed from reference TRBV29-1 and TRBJ1-1, reads SAVISQKPSRDICQRGTSLTIQCQVDSQVTMMFWYRQQPGQSLTLIATANQGSEATYESGFVIDKFPISRPNLTFSTLTVSNMSPEDSSIYLCSVAGTGADTEAFFGQGTRLTVV.